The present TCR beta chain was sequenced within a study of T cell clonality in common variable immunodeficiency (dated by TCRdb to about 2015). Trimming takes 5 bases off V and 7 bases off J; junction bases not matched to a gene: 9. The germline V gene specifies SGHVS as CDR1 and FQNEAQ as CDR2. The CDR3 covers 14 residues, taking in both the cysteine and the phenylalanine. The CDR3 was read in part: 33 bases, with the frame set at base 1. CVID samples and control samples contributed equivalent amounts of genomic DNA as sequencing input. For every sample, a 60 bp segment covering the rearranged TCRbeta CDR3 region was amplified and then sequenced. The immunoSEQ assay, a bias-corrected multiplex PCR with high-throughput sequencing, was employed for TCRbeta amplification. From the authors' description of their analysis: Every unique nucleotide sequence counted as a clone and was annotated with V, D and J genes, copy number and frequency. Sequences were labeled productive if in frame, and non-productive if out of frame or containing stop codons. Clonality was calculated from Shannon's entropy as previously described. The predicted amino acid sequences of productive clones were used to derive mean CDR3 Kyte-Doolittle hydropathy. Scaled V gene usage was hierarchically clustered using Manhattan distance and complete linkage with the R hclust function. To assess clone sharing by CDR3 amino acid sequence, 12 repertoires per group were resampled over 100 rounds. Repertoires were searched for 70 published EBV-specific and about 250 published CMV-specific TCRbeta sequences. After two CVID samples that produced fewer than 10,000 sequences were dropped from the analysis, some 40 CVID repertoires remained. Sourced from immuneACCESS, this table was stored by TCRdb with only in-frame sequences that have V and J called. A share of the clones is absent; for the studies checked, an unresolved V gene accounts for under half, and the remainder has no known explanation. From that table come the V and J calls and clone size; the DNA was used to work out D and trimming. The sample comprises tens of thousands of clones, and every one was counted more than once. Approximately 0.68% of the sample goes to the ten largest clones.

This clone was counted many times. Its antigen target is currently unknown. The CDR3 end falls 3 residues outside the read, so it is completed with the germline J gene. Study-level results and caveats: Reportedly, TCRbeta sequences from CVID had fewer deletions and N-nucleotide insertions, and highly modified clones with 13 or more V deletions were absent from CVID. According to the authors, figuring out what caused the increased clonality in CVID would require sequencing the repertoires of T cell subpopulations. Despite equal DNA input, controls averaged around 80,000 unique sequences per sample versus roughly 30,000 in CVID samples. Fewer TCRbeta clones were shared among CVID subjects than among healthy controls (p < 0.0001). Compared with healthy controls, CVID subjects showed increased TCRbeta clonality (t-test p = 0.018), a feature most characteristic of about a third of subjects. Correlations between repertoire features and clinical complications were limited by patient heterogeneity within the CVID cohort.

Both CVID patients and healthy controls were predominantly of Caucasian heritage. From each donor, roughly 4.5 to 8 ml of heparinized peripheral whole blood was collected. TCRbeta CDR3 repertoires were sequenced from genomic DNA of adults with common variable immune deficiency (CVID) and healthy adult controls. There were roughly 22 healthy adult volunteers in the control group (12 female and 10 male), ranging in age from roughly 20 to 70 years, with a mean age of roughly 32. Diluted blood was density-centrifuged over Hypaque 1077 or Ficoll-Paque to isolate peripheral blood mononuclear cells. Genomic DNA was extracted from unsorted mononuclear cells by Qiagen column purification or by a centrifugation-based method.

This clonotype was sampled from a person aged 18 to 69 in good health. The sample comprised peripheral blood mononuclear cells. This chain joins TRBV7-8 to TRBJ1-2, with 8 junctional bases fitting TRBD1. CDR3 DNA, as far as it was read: TGTGCCAGCAGCGACCGACAGGGGATCCGTGGC. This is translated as CASSDRQGIRG. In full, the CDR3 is CASSDRQGIRGYTF.